This T cell receptor beta chain derives from a study of cytomegalovirus exposure and HLA in healthy donors. Study-wide context: Researchers found that under 90% of around 400 genotyped donors fell within the Caucasian-associated ancestry cluster. Study results and caveats: It has been reported that TCR beta sequences accurately predicted the HLA-A and HLA-B alleles of most subjects.

On this clone itself: Its matching antigen is unknown.

With 60 Vbeta and 13 Jbeta primers, the PCR was carried out. Sequenced by immunoSEQ multiplex PCR; TCRdb stores in-frame clones only, minus some. The repertoire consists of some 67,000 clones, with 85% to 90% occurring once and the leading ten covering roughly 12%. The germline gives CDR1 MNHNY, CDR2 SVGAGI (reference sequence). The CDR3 totals 15 residues. Trimming cost V 5 bases and J 0 bases, with 10 bases left between them. The sample consisted of PBMCs. The chain joins TRBV6-6 to TRBJ2-2, with D possibly matching TRBD2 (6 bases). The sequence was obtained from a woman in her twenties or thirties in good health and CMV-seropositive. This chain's CDR3 is CASSRGTPNTGELFF. The CDR3 nucleotides read TGTGCCAGCAGTCGCGGGACTCCGAACACCGGGGAGCTGTTTTTT.